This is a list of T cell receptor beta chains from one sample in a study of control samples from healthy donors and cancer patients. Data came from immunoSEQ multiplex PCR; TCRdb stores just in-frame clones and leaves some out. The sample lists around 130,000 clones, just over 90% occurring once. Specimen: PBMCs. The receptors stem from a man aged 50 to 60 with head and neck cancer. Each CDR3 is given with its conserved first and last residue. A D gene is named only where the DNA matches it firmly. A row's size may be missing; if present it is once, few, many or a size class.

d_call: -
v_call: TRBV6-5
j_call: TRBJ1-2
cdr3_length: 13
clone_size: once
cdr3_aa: CASSFLTAAGYTF
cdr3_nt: TGTGCCAGCAGTTTTCTGACGGCTGCGGGCTACACCTTC

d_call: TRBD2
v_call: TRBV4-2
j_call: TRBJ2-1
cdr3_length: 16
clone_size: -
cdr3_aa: CASSQAGGGVINEQFF
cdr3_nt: TGTGCCAGCAGCCAAGCGGGGGGAGGGGTAATAAATGAGCAGTTCTTC

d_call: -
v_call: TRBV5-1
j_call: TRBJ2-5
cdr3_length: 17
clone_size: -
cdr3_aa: CASSPGPVRSGTETQYF
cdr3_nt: TGCGCCAGCAGCCCTGGGCCGGTTCGGTCCGGCACAGAGACCCAGTACTTC

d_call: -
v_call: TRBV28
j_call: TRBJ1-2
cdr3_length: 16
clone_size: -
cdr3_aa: CASSSSTNRDPYGYTF
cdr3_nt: TGTGCCAGCAGTTCCTCAACCAACAGGGACCCCTATGGCTACACCTTC

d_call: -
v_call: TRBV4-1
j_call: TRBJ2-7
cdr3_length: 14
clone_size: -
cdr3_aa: CASSQAGRVYEQYF
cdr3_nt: TGCGCCAGCAGCCAAGCCGGCCGCGTCTACGAGCAGTACTTC

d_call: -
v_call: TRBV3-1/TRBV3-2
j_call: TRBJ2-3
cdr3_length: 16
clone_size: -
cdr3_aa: CASSQGPPTVTDTQYF
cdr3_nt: TGTGCCAGCAGCCAAGGGCCCCCCACGGTCACAGATACGCAGTATTTT

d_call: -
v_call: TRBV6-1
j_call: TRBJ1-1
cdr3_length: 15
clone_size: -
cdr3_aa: CASSDQGSLNTEAFF
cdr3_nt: TGTGCCAGCAGTGATCAGGGGTCCTTGAACACTGAAGCTTTCTTT

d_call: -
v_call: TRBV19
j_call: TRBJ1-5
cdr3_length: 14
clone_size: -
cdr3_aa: CASGSRAVGQPQHF
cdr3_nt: TGTGCCAGTGGGTCCAGGGCGGTTGGTCAGCCCCAGCATTTT

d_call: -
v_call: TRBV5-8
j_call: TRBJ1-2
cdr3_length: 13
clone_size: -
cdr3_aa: CASSPTRSRGYTF
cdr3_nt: TGTGCCAGCAGCCCAACACGCTCACGTGGCTACACCTTC

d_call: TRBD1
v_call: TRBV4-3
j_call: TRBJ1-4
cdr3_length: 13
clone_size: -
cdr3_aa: CASSRGQDEKLFF
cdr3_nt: TGCGCCAGCAGCCGCGGACAGGATGAAAAACTGTTTTTT

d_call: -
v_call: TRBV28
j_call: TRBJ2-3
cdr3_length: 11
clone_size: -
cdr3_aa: CASSLKDTQYF
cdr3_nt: TGTGCCAGCAGTTTAAAAGATACGCAGTATTTT

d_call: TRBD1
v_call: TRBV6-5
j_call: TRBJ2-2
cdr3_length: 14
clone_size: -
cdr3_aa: CASHGQGNTGELFF
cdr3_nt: TGTGCCAGCCATGGACAGGGCAACACCGGGGAGCTGTTTTTT

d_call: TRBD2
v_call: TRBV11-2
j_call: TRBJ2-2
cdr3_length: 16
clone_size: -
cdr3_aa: CASSKAVAGGTGELFF
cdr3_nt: TGTGCCAGCAGCAAAGCGGTAGCGGGAGGGACCGGGGAGCTGTTTTTT